This TCR beta chain was retrieved from a study of naive and memory T cell subsets. Four subsets defined by CD45RA and CD27 were sorted after CD3, CD4, CD8 and live/dead staining. Trimming cost V 8 bases and J 2 bases, with 13 bases left between them. From germline, CDR1 is SEHNR and CDR2 FQNEAQ (reference sequence). The CDR3 covers 13 residues. This clonotype was detected a few times. The antigen remains unidentified. General study points: Naive repertoires, especially CD8, held a few larger clonotypes, possibly memory cells re-expressing CD45RA.

An equimolar mix of two oligonucleotides served as the beta constant-region primer for TRBC1 and TRBC2. Ligated cDNA was amplified by four rounds of PCR with nested alpha and beta constant-region primers and SP2. The cDNA 3' end received a ligated single-stranded oligonucleotide carrying the SP2 primer and a 12-nucleotide UMI. TCRdb itself ran the UMI-ligation and nested PCR reads through MiXCR, one entry per CDR3 protein. This table has about 160,000 distinct CDR3 sequences, about 23% appearing once. The chain is built from TRBV7-9 and TRBJ2-7; D perhaps matches TRBD2 (6 bases). The material sequenced was naive CD4+ T cells from blood. The TCR sequence derives from a human donor in good health. This CDR3 reads CASSGTATYEQYF. CDR3 DNA sequence: TGTGCCAGCTCAGGGACTGCCACCTACGAGCAGTACTTC.